This passage covers 11 T cell receptor beta chains from one sample sequenced in a study of blood T cell repertoires in COVID-19. The table came from immunoSEQ multiplex PCR; TCRdb's copy has only in-frame clones and leaves some out. This table holds some 100,000 clones, around four fifths found once. Sequencing was carried out using peripheral blood. The receptors shown here come from a human donor in a cohort sampled during active COVID-19.

This chain connects TRBV3-1 (or the pseudogene TRBV3-2) to TRBJ1-3, with unresolved D. There are 15 residues in the CDR3. V was trimmed by 6 bases and J by 0 bases, leaving 12 bases between them. The germline V gene has CDR1 LGHDT and CDR2 YNNKEL (reference sequence). CDR3 amino acids: CASSREGVSGNTIYF. The CDR3 nucleotides are TGTGCCAGCAGTCGAGAGGGAGTCTCTGGAAACACCATATATTTT.

This clone has only a few counts. The rearrangement links TRBV5-1 to TRBJ2-3; D is uncertain. CDR3 length: 13 residues. V dropped 3 bases and J dropped 0 bases, with 5 bases sitting between them. Germline V gene sequence: CDR1 SGHRS, CDR2 YFSETQ. CDR3: CASSYSSTDTQYF. CDR3 bases: TGCGCCAGCAGCTATTCTAGCACAGATACGCAGTATTTT.

A few counts support this clone. The chain recombines TRBV19 with TRBJ1-2; D gene ambiguous. Germline CDR1 and CDR2: LNHDA and SQIVND (reference sequence). The CDR3 consists of 12 residues. Trimming removed 2 bases from V and 9 bases from J, with 10 bases in between. CDR3 loop: CASSIPGYRYTF. CDR3 coding DNA: TGTGCCAGTAGTATACCCGGTTACCGCTACACCTTC.

V usage is TRBV12-3 or TRBV12-4 and J usage is TRBJ2-1, with a tentative D call TRBD1 (6 bases). The CDR3 covers 13 residues. V lost 0 bases and J 9 bases, leaving 9 bases between the germline ends. This chain's CDR3 is CASSLARGSEQFF. The CDR3 nucleotides read TGTGCCAGCAGTTTAGCCAGGGGTTCTGAGCAGTTCTTC.

The chain combines TRBV27 with TRBJ2-3; D perhaps matches TRBD2 (6 bases). Germline CDR1 reads MNHEY; CDR2 reads SMNVEV (reference sequence). This CDR3 is 18 amino acids long. V was clipped by 3 bases and J by 4 bases, with 23 bases between them. The CDR3 reads CASSFTAGFARAADTQYF. Here the CDR3 DNA reads TGTGCCAGCAGTTTTACCGCGGGGTTCGCCAGGGCCGCAGATACGCAGTATTTT.

The genes are TRBV7-8 and TRBJ1-2; possibly TRBD1 for D (5 bases). CDR3 length: 13 residues. Germline V gene sequence: CDR1 SGHVS, CDR2 FQNEAQ. The germline V and J ends were trimmed by 0 bases and 5 bases, with 7 bases remaining between them. The CDR3 DNA is TGTGCCAGCAGCTTAGCGCGGGGGTATGGCTACACCTTC. It encodes CASSLARGYGYTF.

The chain links TRBV5-1 to TRBJ2-7; D is perhaps TRBD1 (5 bases). From germline, CDR1 is SGHRS and CDR2 YFSETQ. The germline V and J ends were trimmed by 4 bases and 2 bases, with 10 bases remaining between them. The CDR3 covers 13 residues. CDR3 DNA sequence: TGCGCCAGCAGCCCAGGGTGGACCTACGAGCAGTACTTC. Protein product: CASSPGWTYEQYF.

The chain uses TRBV3-1 (or the pseudogene TRBV3-2) and TRBJ2-5; D possibly corresponds to TRBD2 (6 bases). This CDR3 has 14 amino acids. The ends were cut back, 3 bases at V and 7 bases at J, with 15 bases in the middle. Germline V lookup: CDR1 LGHDT, CDR2 YNNKEL (reference sequence). CDR3 region: CASSQGWEVGTQYF. The CDR3 DNA follows: TGTGCCAGCAGCCAGGGCTGGGAGGTCGGGACCCAGTACTTC.

There are a few counts of this clone. The chain joins TRBV6-5 to TRBJ2-1; D call uncertain. Germline V gene data show CDR1 as MNHEY and CDR2 as SVGAGI. This CDR3 is 14 amino acids long. V lost 4 bases and J lost 6, with 13 bases in between. DNA of the CDR3: TGTGCCAGCAGTTCCACCCGCTCGGGCAATGAGCAGTTCTTC. Protein: CASSSTRSGNEQFF.

V gene TRBV7-8 combines with J gene TRBJ1-5; 8 bases match TRBD1. CDR1 and CDR2 (germline): SGHVS, FQNEAQ. V was clipped by 3 bases and J by 7 bases; unmatched bases: 5. CDR3 size: 14 residues. CDR3 bases: TGTGCCAGCAGCTTCGGACAGGGAAAACAGCCCCAGCATTTT. Translated, it gives CASSFGQGKQPQHF.

The CDR3 DNA reads as TGTGCCAGTAGGCGAACAGGGGGAGGAGTGAACACTGAAGCTTTCTTT. The encoded protein is CASRRTGGGVNTEAFF. The V and J genes are TRBV19 and TRBJ1-1; 8 bases fit TRBD1. Germline assignment: CDR1 LNHDA and CDR2 SQIVND (reference sequence). V shed 6 bases and J 0 bases; nucleotides not matched to a gene: 9. The CDR3 is 16 residues long.